This is a list of T cell receptor beta chains from one sample in a study of PD-1 blockade in classical Hodgkin lymphoma. Assay used: immunoSEQ multiplex PCR; TCRdb lists only in-frame clones, some missing. This table has tens of thousands of clones, roughly 91% appearing once. The material sequenced was peripheral blood mononuclear cells (PBMCs), taken at baseline. All receptors derive from a human donor with classical Hodgkin lymphoma. The conserved cysteine and the conserved F or W are not part of the CDR3 here.

TRBJ1-1 | TRBV9 | ASSLQGNTEAF
TRBJ2-7 | TRBV7-9 | ASSQGFSYEQY
TRBJ1-4 | TRBV5-8 | ASSLGVSPLTTNEKLF
TRBJ2-7 | TRBV4-1 | ASSQESRWAYEQY
TRBJ1-1 | TRBV19 | ASRQAEWAEAF
TRBJ2-6 | TRBV5-1 | ASSDDRAGANVLT
TRBJ2-3 | TRBV15 | ATSTLPGQGRGETDTQY
TRBJ1-1 | TRBV2 | ARQKGQGHTEAF
TRBJ2-3 | TRBV6-5 | ASSYETDTDTQY
TRBJ2-7 | TRBV27 | ASSPTKGTSGRRGEQY
TRBJ2-3 | TRBV30 | AWSHPGPGGDTQY
TRBJ2-3 | TRBV7-3 | ASSFGDSSTDTQY
TRBJ1-1 | TRBV4-3 | ASSQDGGREAF